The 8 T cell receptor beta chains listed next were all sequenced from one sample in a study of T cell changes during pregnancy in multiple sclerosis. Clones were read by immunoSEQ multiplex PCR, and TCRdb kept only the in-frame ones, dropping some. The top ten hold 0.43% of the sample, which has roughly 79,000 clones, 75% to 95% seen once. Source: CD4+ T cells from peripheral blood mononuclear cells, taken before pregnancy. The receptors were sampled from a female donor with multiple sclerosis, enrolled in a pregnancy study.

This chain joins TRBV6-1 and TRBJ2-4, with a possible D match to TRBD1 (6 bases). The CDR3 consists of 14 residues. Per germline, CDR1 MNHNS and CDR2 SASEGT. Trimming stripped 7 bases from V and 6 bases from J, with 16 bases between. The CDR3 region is CASTDRDKGNIQYF. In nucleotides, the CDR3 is TGTGCCAGCACTGACCGGGACAAGGGAAACATTCAGTACTTC.

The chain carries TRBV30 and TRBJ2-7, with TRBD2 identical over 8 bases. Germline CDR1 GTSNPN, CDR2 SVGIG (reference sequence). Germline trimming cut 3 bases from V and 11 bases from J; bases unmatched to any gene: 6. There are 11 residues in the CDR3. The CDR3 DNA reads TGTGCCTGGAGCCCCGGGAGGGGGGAGTACTTC. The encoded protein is CAWSPGRGEYF.

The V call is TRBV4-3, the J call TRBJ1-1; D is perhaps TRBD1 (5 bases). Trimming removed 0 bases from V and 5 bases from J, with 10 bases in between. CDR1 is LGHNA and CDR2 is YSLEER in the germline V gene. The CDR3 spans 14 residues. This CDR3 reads CASSQEVGDTEAFF. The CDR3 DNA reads TGCGCCAGCAGCCAAGAGGTAGGGGATACTGAAGCTTTCTTT.

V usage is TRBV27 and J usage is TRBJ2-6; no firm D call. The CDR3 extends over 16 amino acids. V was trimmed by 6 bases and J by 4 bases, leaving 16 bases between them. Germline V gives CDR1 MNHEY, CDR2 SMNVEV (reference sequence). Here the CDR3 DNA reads TGTGCCAGCAGACAAGCGATCGGCTCCGGGGCCAACGTCCTGACTTTC. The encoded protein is CASRQAIGSGANVLTF.

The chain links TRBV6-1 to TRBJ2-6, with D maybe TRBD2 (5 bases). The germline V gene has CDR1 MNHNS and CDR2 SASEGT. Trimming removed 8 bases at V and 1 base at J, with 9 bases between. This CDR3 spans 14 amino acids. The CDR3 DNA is TGTGCCAGCGGTGCGGGTTCTGGGGCCAACGTCCTGACTTTC. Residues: CASGAGSGANVLTF.

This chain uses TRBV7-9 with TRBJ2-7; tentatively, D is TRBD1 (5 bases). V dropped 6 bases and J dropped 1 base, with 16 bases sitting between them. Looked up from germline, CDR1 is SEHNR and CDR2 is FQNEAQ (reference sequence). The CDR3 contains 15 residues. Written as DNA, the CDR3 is TGTGCCAGCAGAAACAAGGCCGACAGTTCCTACGAGCAGTACTTC. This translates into CASRNKADSSYEQYF.

The CDR3 loop is CASSPRLGDNEQFF. Here the CDR3 DNA reads TGTGCCAGCAGCCCCCGTCTAGGAGACAATGAGCAGTTCTTC. J is TRBJ2-1 and V is TRBV7-2; D is undetermined. Germline-derived CDR1 and CDR2 are SGHTA and FQGNSA. Trimming took 5 bases from V and 5 from J, leaving 13 bases between them. This CDR3 has 14 residues.

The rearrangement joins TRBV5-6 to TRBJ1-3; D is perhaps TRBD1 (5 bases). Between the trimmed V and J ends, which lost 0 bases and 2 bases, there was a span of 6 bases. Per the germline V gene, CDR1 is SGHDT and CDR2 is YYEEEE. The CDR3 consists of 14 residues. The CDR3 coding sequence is TGTGCCAGCAGCTTGGACAGGACTGGAAACACCATATATTTT. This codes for CASSLDRTGNTIYF.